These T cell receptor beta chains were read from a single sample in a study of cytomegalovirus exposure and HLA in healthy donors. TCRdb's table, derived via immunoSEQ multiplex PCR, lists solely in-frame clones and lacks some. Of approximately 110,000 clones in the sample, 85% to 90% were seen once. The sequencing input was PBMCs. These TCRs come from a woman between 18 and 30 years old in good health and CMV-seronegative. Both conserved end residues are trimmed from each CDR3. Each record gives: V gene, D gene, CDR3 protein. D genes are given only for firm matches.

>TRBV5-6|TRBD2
ASSFLAGGTYEQY
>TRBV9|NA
ASSETSNTEAF
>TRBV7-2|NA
ASSLVVPSYEQY
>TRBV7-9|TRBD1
ASRRGTGQETQY
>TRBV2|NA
ASSEVGLNYEQY
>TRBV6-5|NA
ASSRTSTEQF
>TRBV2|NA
ASSEGLGGVHQPQH
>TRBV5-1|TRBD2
ASSPRGGSTPYEQY
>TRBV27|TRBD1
ASILQGPATNEKLF
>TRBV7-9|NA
ASSFTGGYEQY
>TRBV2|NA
ASSEIGVQETQY
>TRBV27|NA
ASMARGYYGYT
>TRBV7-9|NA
ASPFGGGELF
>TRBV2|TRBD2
ASSEALRRGGPQF
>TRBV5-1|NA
ASSLVPGEAF
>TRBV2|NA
ASSVGGSGNTIY
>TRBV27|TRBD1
ASSLGTGGSYEQY
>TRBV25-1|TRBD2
ASSEYWGGAYEQY
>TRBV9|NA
ASSARQSETQY
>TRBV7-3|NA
ASSLTSQVEQF
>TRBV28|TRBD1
ASTDRESTEAF
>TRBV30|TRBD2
AWRSGSTVGELF
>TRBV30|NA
AWSINYGYT
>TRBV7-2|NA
ASTGLRRSANTGELF
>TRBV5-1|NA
ASSPQGSFYGYT